This is a list of T cell receptor beta chains from one sample in a study of T cell clones after liver transplantation. Repertoires were generated with immunoSEQ multiplex PCR, while TCRdb's copy carries only in-frame clones and drops some. This table has about 75,000 clones, around four fifths appearing once. This specimen was CD4+ T cells from blood, taken less than 50 months after liver transplant. The receptors were gathered from a human patient who received a liver transplant. Some T cells may possibly be graft donor cells. Each CDR3 is given with its conserved first and last residue. The order of the fields is J gene, clone size, D gene, V gene, CDR3 protein, CDR3 DNA. The D gene is left open where the match is weak. A clone size is listed for some rows: how often the clone was seen (once, few, many), or a class if it is expanded.

j_call: TRBJ2-3; clone_size: -; d_call: -; v_call: TRBV5-1; cdr3_aa: CASSLKTPRGTDTQYF; cdr3_nt: TGCGCCAGCAGCTTGAAAACTCCGCGCGGCACAGATACGCAGTATTTT
j_call: TRBJ2-7; clone_size: -; d_call: -; v_call: TRBV7-5; cdr3_aa: CVRSLGQGHEQYF; cdr3_nt: TGTGTCAGAAGCTTAGGGCAGGGCCACGAGCAGTACTTC
j_call: TRBJ1-6; clone_size: -; d_call: -; v_call: TRBV5-4; cdr3_aa: CASSLDSGINSPLHF; cdr3_nt: TGTGCCAGCAGCTTGGATTCGGGCATTAATTCACCCCTCCACTTT
j_call: TRBJ2-1; clone_size: -; d_call: -; v_call: TRBV6-5; cdr3_aa: CASSYSNVWTNNEQFF; cdr3_nt: TGTGCCAGCAGTTACTCGAACGTATGGACAAACAATGAGCAGTTCTTC
j_call: TRBJ1-2; clone_size: -; d_call: -; v_call: TRBV18; cdr3_aa: CASSPRDETYGYTF; cdr3_nt: TGTGCCAGCTCACCTCGGGACGAAACCTATGGCTACACCTTC
j_call: TRBJ2-3; clone_size: -; d_call: TRBD2; v_call: TRBV19; cdr3_aa: CASSITSGSTDTQYF; cdr3_nt: TGTGCCAGTAGTATAACTAGCGGGAGCACAGATACGCAGTATTTT
j_call: TRBJ2-7; clone_size: once; d_call: -; v_call: TRBV1; cdr3_aa: CTSSQDRAPPSLLEQYF; cdr3_nt: TGCACCAGCAGCCAAGATCGAGCTCCCCCTTCCCTCCTCGAGCAGTACTTC
j_call: TRBJ1-1; clone_size: -; d_call: -; v_call: TRBV6-5; cdr3_aa: CASSTLGHISAFF; cdr3_nt: TGTGCCAGCAGTACCCTCGGACATATCTCGGCTTTCTTT
j_call: TRBJ1-2; clone_size: -; d_call: -; v_call: TRBV6-5; cdr3_aa: CASSYFSESYGYTF; cdr3_nt: TGTGCCAGCAGTTACTTTTCGGAAAGCTATGGCTACACCTTC
j_call: TRBJ1-1; clone_size: -; d_call: TRBD1; v_call: TRBV14; cdr3_aa: CASSQDRGRTEAFF; cdr3_nt: TGTGCCAGCAGCCAAGACAGGGGGCGGACTGAAGCTTTCTTT
j_call: TRBJ1-2; clone_size: -; d_call: -; v_call: TRBV7-9; cdr3_aa: CASSRADFYGYTF; cdr3_nt: TGTGCCAGCAGCCGAGCCGACTTCTATGGCTACACCTTC
j_call: TRBJ2-2; clone_size: -; d_call: -; v_call: TRBV7-2; cdr3_aa: CASSSAPYRNTGELFF; cdr3_nt: TGTGCCAGCAGCTCAGCACCCTACCGGAACACCGGGGAGCTGTTTTTT
j_call: TRBJ2-1; clone_size: -; d_call: TRBD2; v_call: TRBV9; cdr3_aa: CASSASGRAFNEQFF; cdr3_nt: TGTGCCAGCAGCGCGAGCGGGAGGGCTTTCAATGAGCAGTTCTTC
j_call: TRBJ2-7; clone_size: -; d_call: -; v_call: TRBV5-6; cdr3_aa: CASSFLSEQYF; cdr3_nt: TGTGCCAGCAGCTTTCTTTCCGAGCAGTACTTC
j_call: TRBJ1-2; clone_size: -; d_call: -; v_call: TRBV7-9; cdr3_aa: CASSPRTYGYTF; cdr3_nt: TGTGCCAGCAGCCCGAGGACCTATGGCTACACCTTC
j_call: TRBJ1-6; clone_size: -; d_call: -; v_call: TRBV7-2; cdr3_aa: CASSLRWETSPLHF; cdr3_nt: TGTGCCAGCAGCTTACGCTGGGAGACTTCACCCCTCCACTTT
j_call: TRBJ2-5; clone_size: -; d_call: TRBD1; v_call: TRBV27; cdr3_aa: CASSAQTGSATQYF; cdr3_nt: TGTGCCAGCAGTGCACAGACAGGGTCGGCGACCCAGTACTTC
j_call: TRBJ2-2; clone_size: -; d_call: -; v_call: TRBV25-1; cdr3_aa: CASSEYRRASGELFF; cdr3_nt: TGTGCCAGCAGTGAATACCGCAGGGCCTCTGGGGAGCTGTTTTTT
j_call: TRBJ2-3; clone_size: -; d_call: TRBD2; v_call: TRBV5-1; cdr3_aa: CASSTGTSVVLTDTQYF; cdr3_nt: TGCGCCAGCAGCACCGGGACTAGCGTCGTTTTAACAGATACGCAGTATTTT
j_call: TRBJ1-6; clone_size: -; d_call: TRBD1; v_call: TRBV10-3; cdr3_aa: CAISPGIGQGNSPLHF; cdr3_nt: TGTGCCATCAGTCCGGGAATCGGACAGGGTAATTCACCCCTCCACTTT
j_call: TRBJ2-7; clone_size: -; d_call: -; v_call: TRBV30; cdr3_aa: CAWTSDRGSYEQYF; cdr3_nt: TGTGCCTGGACAAGCGACCGGGGCTCCTACGAGCAGTACTTC
j_call: TRBJ2-3; clone_size: -; d_call: -; v_call: TRBV23-1; cdr3_aa: CASSQSIEGWADTQYF; cdr3_nt: TGCGCCAGCAGTCAATCGATCGAGGGGTGGGCAGATACGCAGTATTTT
j_call: TRBJ2-7; clone_size: -; d_call: -; v_call: TRBV11-2; cdr3_aa: CAITGTASSYEQYF; cdr3_nt: TGTGCCATCACCGGGACTGCGAGCTCCTACGAGCAGTACTTC
j_call: TRBJ2-3; clone_size: -; d_call: TRBD2; v_call: TRBV2; cdr3_aa: CASSGLSGAYTDTQYF; cdr3_nt: TGTGCCAGCAGTGGTCTTAGCGGGGCCTACACAGATACGCAGTATTTT
j_call: TRBJ2-2; clone_size: -; d_call: -; v_call: TRBV7-2; cdr3_aa: CASGTPNTGELFF; cdr3_nt: TGTGCCAGTGGGACTCCGAACACCGGGGAGCTGTTTTTT
j_call: TRBJ1-1; clone_size: -; d_call: -; v_call: TRBV7-9; cdr3_aa: CASIPREAFF; cdr3_nt: TGTGCCAGCATCCCCAGGGAGGCTTTCTTT
j_call: TRBJ2-7; clone_size: -; d_call: -; v_call: TRBV6-5; cdr3_aa: CASSSRQYEQYF; cdr3_nt: TGTGCCAGCAGTTCCCGACAGTACGAGCAGTACTTC
j_call: TRBJ1-4; clone_size: -; d_call: -; v_call: TRBV28; cdr3_aa: CASSFPGRDEKLFF; cdr3_nt: TGTGCCAGCAGTTTTCCGGGGAGGGATGAAAAACTGTTTTTT
j_call: TRBJ2-2; clone_size: -; d_call: -; v_call: TRBV18; cdr3_aa: CASSTGVLGELFF; cdr3_nt: TGTGCCAGCTCAACGGGTGTCCTCGGGGAGCTGTTTTTT
j_call: TRBJ1-2; clone_size: -; d_call: TRBD1; v_call: TRBV28; cdr3_aa: CASTPGQGDRNGYTF; cdr3_nt: TGTGCCAGCACCCCGGGACAGGGGGATCGGAATGGCTACACCTTC
j_call: TRBJ2-4; clone_size: -; d_call: TRBD1; v_call: TRBV7-3; cdr3_aa: CASSLGQVGDIQYF; cdr3_nt: TGTGCCAGCAGCTTAGGACAGGTTGGCGACATTCAGTACTTC
j_call: TRBJ2-5; clone_size: -; d_call: -; v_call: TRBV11-2; cdr3_aa: CASRDVGLETQYF; cdr3_nt: TGTGCCAGCAGAGATGTGGGTCTCGAGACCCAGTACTTC
j_call: TRBJ2-1; clone_size: -; d_call: TRBD1; v_call: TRBV7-9; cdr3_aa: CASSMGQGSYNEQFF; cdr3_nt: TGTGCCAGCAGCATGGGACAGGGGTCTTACAATGAGCAGTTCTTC
j_call: TRBJ1-4; clone_size: -; d_call: -; v_call: TRBV27; cdr3_aa: CASSPGGAGVNEKLFF; cdr3_nt: TGTGCCAGCAGTCCCGGGGGGGCAGGGGTTAATGAAAAACTGTTTTTT
j_call: TRBJ2-2; clone_size: -; d_call: TRBD2; v_call: TRBV5-4; cdr3_aa: CASSLGGRSTGELFF; cdr3_nt: TGTGCCAGCAGCTTGGGCGGGAGAAGCACCGGGGAGCTGTTTTTT